This T cell receptor (beta chain) was retrieved from a study of blood T cell repertoires in COVID-19 (dated by TCRdb to about 2020). General notes on the study: Samples from collaborators originated in the United States, Italy and Spain and spanned both the acute and convalescent phases of COVID-19. Subjects who had been exposed to COVID-19, were actively infected with it, or had recovered from it provided the deeply sampled blood TCRbeta repertoires that made up the dataset. The samples were drawn from the first 160 participants of the ongoing ImmuneRACE study and from 1,254 subjects provided by 6 global collaborators. Where available, HLA class I and class II types were taken from metadata supplied by the sample provider and were not determined by assay-based typing. The material from the prospective study consisted of cDNA or gDNA derived from T cells, B-cell-depleted T cells, or PBMCs. The repertoires were made available in a free public database intended to serve as a resource for research on the immune response to SARS-CoV-2. A de-identified subject ID, COVID-19 status, age in years and sex were almost always included in the sample metadata. Study-level results and caveats: The amount of clinical and demographic metadata varied by source and participant and was provided uncurated.

The immunoSEQ Assay, a bias-controlled multiplex PCR, was used to amplify TCRbeta CDR3 regions from genomic DNA. The study's processing was this. Nucleated cell counts per sample were estimated from amplification of reference gene primers within the assay. Sequence reads were collapsed and filtered to measure the absolute abundance of every unique TCRbeta CDR3 rearrangement. Productive Simpson clonality was computed per sample as the square root of Simpson's diversity index over productive rearrangements. In TCRdb, the immuneACCESS table is reduced to in-frame sequences with V and J assigned. These tables do not hold every clone; where another copy was compared, an unresolved V gene accounts for under half, and the others remain unexplained. The V and J calls and clone size are taken from that table; D and trimming were inferred from the DNA. Counted in this sample were roughly 260,000 clones; 80% to 90% of them appeared once. The ten most abundant clones make up 4.7% of the sample.

Collaborating institutions collected whole blood in K2EDTA tubes following their own protocols. Collaborator samples were shipped for TCRbeta analysis as frozen whole blood, isolated PBMCs, or DNA extracted from either sample type. This clone appeared a few times. Its antigen specificity is not known. It has no much larger one-base neighbor in the sample; base qualities were not kept. This TCR came from a woman aged 65 to 85 with acute or convalescent COVID-19. Sequencing input: peripheral blood.

In nucleotides, the sequence is TGTGCCAGCAGAGATAGGGACAGAAACTATGGCTACACCTTC. Its protein reads: CASRDRDRNYGYTF. Rearrangement joined TRBV18 to TRBJ1-2, and 7 junctional nucleotides match TRBD1. CDR1 KGHSH and CDR2 LQKENI were looked up in the germline V gene. The CDR3 measures 14 amino acids from cysteine to phenylalanine. Only CDR3 DNA remains: 42 bases, in frame from the first base. After removal of 8 bases from V and 2 bases from J, the junction retains 8 bases not matched to a gene.